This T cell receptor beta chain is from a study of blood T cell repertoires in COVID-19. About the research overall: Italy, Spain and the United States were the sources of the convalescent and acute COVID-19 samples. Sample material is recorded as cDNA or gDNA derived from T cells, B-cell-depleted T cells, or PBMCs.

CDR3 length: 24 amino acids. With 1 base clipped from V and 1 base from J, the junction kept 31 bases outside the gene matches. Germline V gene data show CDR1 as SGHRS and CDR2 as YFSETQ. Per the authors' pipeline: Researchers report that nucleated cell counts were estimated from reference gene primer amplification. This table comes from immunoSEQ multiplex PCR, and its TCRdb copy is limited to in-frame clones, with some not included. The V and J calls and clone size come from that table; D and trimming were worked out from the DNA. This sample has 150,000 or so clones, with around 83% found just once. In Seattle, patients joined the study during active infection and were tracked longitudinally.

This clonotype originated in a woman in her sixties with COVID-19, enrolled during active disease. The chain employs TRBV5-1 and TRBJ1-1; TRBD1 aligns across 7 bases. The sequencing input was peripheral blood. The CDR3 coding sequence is TGCGCCAGCAGCTTGTTTGGCGTAGGGCGTGCCGCAGGGGGTTATGAAAGAGAGAACACTGAAGCTTTCTTT. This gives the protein CASSLFGVGRAAGGYERENTEAFF.